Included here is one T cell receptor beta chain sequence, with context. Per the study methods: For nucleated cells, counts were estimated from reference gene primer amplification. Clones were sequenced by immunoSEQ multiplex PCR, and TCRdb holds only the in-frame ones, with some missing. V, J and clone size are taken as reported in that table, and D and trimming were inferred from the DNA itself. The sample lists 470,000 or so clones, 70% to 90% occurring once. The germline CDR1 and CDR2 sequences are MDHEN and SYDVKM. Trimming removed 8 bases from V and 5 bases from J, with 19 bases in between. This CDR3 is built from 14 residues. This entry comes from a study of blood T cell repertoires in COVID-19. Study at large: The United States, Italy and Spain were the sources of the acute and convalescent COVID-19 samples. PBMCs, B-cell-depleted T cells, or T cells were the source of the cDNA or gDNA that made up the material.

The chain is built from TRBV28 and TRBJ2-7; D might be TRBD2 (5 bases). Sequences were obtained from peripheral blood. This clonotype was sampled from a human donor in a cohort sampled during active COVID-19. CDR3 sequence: CASLGVGRRHEQYF. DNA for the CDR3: TGTGCCAGCCTCGGGGTGGGCCGGCGTCACGAGCAGTACTTC.